The sequence of this TCR beta chain was determined in a study of blood T cell repertoires in COVID-19. About the research overall: T cells, B-cell-depleted T cells, or PBMCs supplied cDNA or gDNA.

Original analysis: Reference gene primer amplification yielded estimated nucleated cell counts. Generated by immunoSEQ multiplex PCR, the TCRdb table keeps only in-frame clones and is missing some. V and J calls and clone size are copied from that table; D and trimming were computed from the DNA. The sample records 200,000 to 250,000 clones, around 87% being singletons. The germline gives CDR1 SGHRS, CDR2 YFSETQ. V was pared by 4 bases and J by 6 bases, with 20 bases between. The CDR3 runs 15 residues. The sample consisted of peripheral blood. V is TRBV5-1 and J is TRBJ2-7, with D possibly TRBD1 on 5 matching bases. The TCR was taken from a man between 60 and 75 years old with acute or convalescent COVID-19. CDR3 sequence reads: CASSMKGKSVGEQYF. CDR3 sequence (DNA): TGCGCCAGCAGCATGAAGGGGAAATCAGTAGGCGAGCAGTACTTC.